One sample yielded the 20 T cell receptor beta chains listed below, sequenced in a study of blood T cell repertoires in COVID-19. Sequenced by immunoSEQ multiplex PCR; TCRdb stores in-frame clones only, minus some. The table records about 380,000 clones, around 89% of them present only once. Material for sequencing was PBMCs or T cells enriched from blood (not recorded which). The receptor set was obtained from a woman younger than 30 who had recovered from COVID-19.

The V call is TRBV7-2, the J call TRBJ2-2; TRBD1 matches 7 bases. This CDR3 region has 16 residues. CDR1 and CDR2 (germline): SGHTA, FQGNSA. The junction had 7 bases not matched to a gene; V was cut back by 2 bases and J by 4 bases. CDR3 region: CASSLSGQAGTGELFF. CDR3 bases: TGTGCCAGCAGCTTATCCGGACAGGCGGGCACCGGGGAGCTGTTTTTT. The full variable domain, in which reference TRBV7-2 and TRBJ2-2 provide the parts outside the CDR3, is GAGVSQSPSNKVTEKGKDVELRCDPISGHTALYWYRQSLGQGLEFLIYFQGNSAPDKSGLPSDRFSAERTGGSVSTLTIQRTQQEDSAVYLCASSLSGQAGTGELFFGEGSRLTVL.

This rearrangement joins TRBV23-1 to TRBJ1-1; 9 positions match TRBD1. TRBV23-1 is annotated as an ORF whose role is uncertain. This CDR3 is built from 19 residues. The V segment lost 6 bases and the J segment 1 base; nucleotides outside the gene matches: 18. This CDR3 is CASSQGGVGQGCGNTEAFF. The CDR3 bases are TGCGCCAGCAGCCAGGGGGGCGTGGGACAGGGATGTGGGAACACTGAAGCTTTCTTT.

The J gene is TRBJ1-4, the V gene TRBV7-3; 7 nucleotides agree with TRBD1. CDR1 and CDR2 (germline): SGHTA, FQGTGA. V lost 3 bases, J lost 1 base, and 8 bases stayed unmatched. The CDR3 is made up of 17 amino acids. The CDR3 DNA reads as TGTGCCAGCAGCTTGACAGGGAGGACGGAAACTAATGAAAAACTGTTTTTT. Translating gives CASSLTGRTETNEKLFF.

A single count supports this clone. The chain has TRBV19 and TRBJ1-3; TRBD1 is a possible D gene (5 bases). Trimming removed 4 bases from V and 0 bases from J, with 10 bases in between. The germline gives CDR1 LNHDA, CDR2 SQIVND (reference sequence). The CDR3 has 15 amino acids. CDR3 sequence reads: CASSSGTVSGNTIYF. In DNA, the CDR3 is TGTGCCAGTAGTAGCGGGACGGTCTCTGGAAACACCATATATTTT.

This clone came up once. V usage is TRBV24-1 and J usage is TRBJ1-1; D is ambiguous. Germline CDR1 and CDR2: KGHDR and SFDVKD. The CDR3 loop spans 13 amino acids. V was cut by 7 bases and J by 0 bases, with 8 bases left in between. CDR3 DNA sequence: TGTGCCACCAGAGAGGGTGTGAACACTGAAGCTTTCTTT. Protein sequence: CATREGVNTEAFF.

V gene TRBV7-2 combines with J gene TRBJ2-7; 13 bases map to TRBD2. The CDR3 consists of 14 residues. The J segment lost 5 bases and the V segment lost 3 bases, leaving 1 base of the junction unmatched. Germline V gene sequence: CDR1 SGHTA, CDR2 FQGNSA. CDR3 DNA: TGTGCCAGCAGCTTTGGACTAGCGGGGGACGAGCAGTACTTC. Residues: CASSFGLAGDEQYF.

The CDR3 here is CAWTGGNEQYF. CDR3 nucleotides: TGTGCCTGGACAGGGGGCAACGAGCAGTACTTC. The chain employs TRBV30 and TRBJ2-7, with 8 bases matching TRBD1. J lost 5 bases, V lost 4 bases, and 1 base had no gene match. Germline V gene lookup returns CDR1 GTSNPN and CDR2 SVGIG (reference sequence). The CDR3 runs 11 residues.

This clone was seen once. The chain employs TRBV27 and TRBJ2-5; 9 nucleotides align to TRBD2. Germline loops: CDR1 MNHEY, CDR2 SMNVEV (reference sequence). With 4 bases clipped from V and 4 bases from J, the junction kept 7 bases outside the gene matches. CDR3 length: 15 amino acids. This CDR3 reads CASSWGRGGRETQYF. DNA for the CDR3: TGTGCCAGCAGTTGGGGGCGGGGGGGCCGAGAGACCCAGTACTTC.

The V call is TRBV19, the J call TRBJ2-1; 10 bases map to TRBD2. This CDR3 has 16 residues. Germline V gives CDR1 LNHDA, CDR2 SQIVND (reference sequence). V lost 0 bases to trimming and J lost 4 bases; unmatched junction nucleotides: 3. The DNA of the CDR3 is TGTGCCAGTAGTATAGAGCCTAGCGGGGGTTACAATGAGCAGTTCTTC. It translates to CASSIEPSGGYNEQFF. Looking up the rest from reference TRBV19 and TRBJ2-1 gives the full variable domain: DGGITQSPKYLFRKEGQNVTLSCEQNLNHDAMYWYRQDPGQGLRLIYYSQIVNDFQKGDIAEGYSVSREKKESFPLTVTSAQKNPTAFYLCASSIEPSGGYNEQFFGPGTRLTVL.

This rearrangement joins TRBV28 to TRBJ2-7, with D maybe TRBD2 (6 bases). Germline V CDR1 and CDR2: MDHEN, SYDVKM. V was pared by 7 bases and J by 4 bases, with 23 bases between. This CDR3 is built from 16 residues. The CDR3 region has the DNA TGTGCCAGCACCTCGGGGGTATTGGACACTCCATACGAGCAGTACTTC. Translating gives CASTSGVLDTPYEQYF. Filled out from reference TRBV28 and TRBJ2-7, the complete variable domain reads DVKVTQSSRYLVKRTGEKVFLECVQDMDHENMFWYRQDPGLGLRLIYFSYDVKMKEKGDIPEGYSVSREKKERFSLILESASTNQTSMYLCASTSGVLDTPYEQYFGPGTRLTVT.

This clone has a single count. The CDR3 DNA reads TGTGCCAGCAGCGTAGGTCTAGCGGGGGGGACCCTGAAGGATACGCAGTATTTT. Its translation is CASSVGLAGGTLKDTQYF. The genes are TRBV9 and TRBJ2-3, with 12 bases identical to TRBD2. Germline loops: CDR1 SGDLS, CDR2 YYNGEE. Trimming cost V 0 bases and J 6 bases; bases outside gene matches: 11. CDR3 size: 18 residues.

The rearrangement joins TRBV3-1 (or the pseudogene TRBV3-2) to TRBJ1-5; 7 nucleotides agree with TRBD1. Trimming took 3 bases from V and 7 from J; bases not matched to a gene: 9. CDR1 and CDR2 from the germline V gene are LGHDT and YNNKEL (reference sequence). CDR3 length: 15 amino acids. The CDR3 DNA reads TGTGCCAGCAGCCAGACCGGACAGGCCGGACAGCCCCAGCATTTT. Amino acids: CASSQTGQAGQPQHF.

The chain's CDR3 is CAWRKGFYEQYF. The CDR3, as DNA: TGTGCCTGGAGGAAGGGGTTCTACGAGCAGTACTTC. The chain links TRBV30 to TRBJ2-7; tentatively, D is TRBD1 (5 bases). Germline V gives CDR1 GTSNPN, CDR2 SVGIG (reference sequence). V was trimmed by 3 bases and J by 3 bases, leaving 9 bases between them. CDR3 length equals 12 residues.

V usage is TRBV7-3 and J usage is TRBJ1-1, with a possible D match to TRBD1 (5 bases). CDR1 is SGHTA, CDR2 FQGTGA, per germline. Trimming shortened V by 4 bases and J by 6 bases, and 18 bases separated the two germline ends. There are 15 residues in the CDR3. The CDR3 nucleotides are TGTGCCAGCAGCTCTACTACGGGGGAGGACGCTGAAGCTTTCTTT. Its protein is CASSSTTGEDAEAFF.

The chain carries TRBV6-5 and TRBJ2-2; 12 bases align to TRBD1. The CDR3 spans 15 residues. V shed 4 bases and J 8 bases; nucleotides not matched to a gene: 5. Germline loops: CDR1 MNHEY, CDR2 SVGAGI. CDR3 region: CASSWDRGLAGELFF. The CDR3 coding sequence is TGTGCCAGCAGTTGGGACAGGGGGCTAGCGGGGGAGCTGTTTTTT.

The genes are TRBV2 and TRBJ1-5; 11 bases line up with TRBD1. Germline loops: CDR1 SNHLY, CDR2 FYNNEI. The junction had 3 bases not matched to a gene; V was cut back by 8 bases and J by 6 bases. This CDR3 contains 13 residues. The CDR3 reads CASGGTGGQPQHF. DNA of the CDR3: TGTGCCAGCGGGGGGACAGGGGGTCAGCCCCAGCATTTT.

A remark on this clone: Other DNA sequences within the sample encode an identical CDR3. This chain uses TRBV7-2 with TRBJ2-7; the D is unclear. Trimming left V 2 bases short and J 0 bases short, with 8 bases between. Germline V gives CDR1 SGHTA, CDR2 FQGNSA. This CDR3 has 14 amino acids. The CDR3 DNA reads as TGTGCCAGCAGCTTACTGCGGAGCTCCTACGAGCAGTACTTC. It yields the protein CASSLLRSSYEQYF. The variable domain in full, with the rest retrieved from reference TRBV7-2 and TRBJ2-7, is GAGVSQSPSNKVTEKGKDVELRCDPISGHTALYWYRQSLGQGLEFLIYFQGNSAPDKSGLPSDRFSAERTGGSVSTLTIQRTQQEDSAVYLCASSLLRSSYEQYFGPGTRLTVT.

The rearrangement links TRBV4-1 to TRBJ1-5; D is possibly TRBD1 (6 bases). Trimming cost V 3 bases and J 7 bases, with 16 bases left between them. In germline, CDR1 is MGHRA, CDR2 YSYEKL. The CDR3 has 15 amino acids. Here the CDR3 DNA reads TGCGCCAGCAGCCAGGATACCAGGGGAAGGCAGCCCCAGCATTTT. It yields the protein CASSQDTRGRQPQHF.

The rearrangement joins TRBV9 to TRBJ2-6; 7 bases map to TRBD1. Per germline, CDR1 SGDLS and CDR2 YYNGEE. The junction had 4 bases not matched to a gene; V was cut back by 5 bases and J by 2 bases. The CDR3 has 15 amino acids. In DNA, the CDR3 is TGTGCCAGCAGTATTCAGGGGGCTGGGGCCAACGTCCTGACTTTC. Protein: CASSIQGAGANVLTF.

The rearrangement joins TRBV5-8 to TRBJ2-5; D is possibly TRBD1 (8 bases). The V end lost 6 bases, the J end lost 5 bases, and 17 bases lay between the germline ends. The CDR3 is 14 amino acids. Germline lookup yields CDR1 SGHTS and CDR2 YDEGEE. Here the CDR3 reads CASNRGGSRETQYF. The CDR3 nucleotides are TGTGCCAGCAACAGGGGGGGATCTCGGGAGACCCAGTACTTC.